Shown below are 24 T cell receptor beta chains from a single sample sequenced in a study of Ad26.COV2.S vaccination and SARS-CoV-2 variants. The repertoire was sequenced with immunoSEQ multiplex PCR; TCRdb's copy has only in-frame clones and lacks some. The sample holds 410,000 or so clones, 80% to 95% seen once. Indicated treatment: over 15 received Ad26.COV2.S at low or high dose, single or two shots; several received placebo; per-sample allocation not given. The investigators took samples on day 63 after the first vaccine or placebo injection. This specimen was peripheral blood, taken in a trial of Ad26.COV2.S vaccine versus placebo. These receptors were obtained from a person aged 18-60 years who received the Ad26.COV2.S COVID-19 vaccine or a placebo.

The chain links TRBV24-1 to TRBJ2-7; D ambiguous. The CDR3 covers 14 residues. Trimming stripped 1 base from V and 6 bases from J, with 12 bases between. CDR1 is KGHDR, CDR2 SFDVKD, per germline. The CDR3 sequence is CATSDFSSGSEQYF. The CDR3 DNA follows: TGTGCCACCAGTGATTTCTCCTCAGGATCCGAGCAGTACTTC.

CDR3 bases: TGTGCCAGCAGCCCCACGCCGGGACAGACCTACGAGCAGTACTTC. Its translation: CASSPTPGQTYEQYF. The rearrangement joins TRBV11-2 to TRBJ2-7; 7 bases are shared with TRBD1. The J segment lost 2 bases and the V segment lost 5 bases, leaving 9 bases of the junction unmatched. Germline CDR1 SGHAT, CDR2 FQNNGV. This CDR3 has 15 amino acids.

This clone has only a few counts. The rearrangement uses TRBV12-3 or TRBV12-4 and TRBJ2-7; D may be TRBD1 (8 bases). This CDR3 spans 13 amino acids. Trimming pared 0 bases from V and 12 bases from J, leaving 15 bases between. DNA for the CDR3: TGTGCCAGCAGTTTAGCGACGGGGGGACAGGCGTACTTC. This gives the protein CASSLATGGQAYF.

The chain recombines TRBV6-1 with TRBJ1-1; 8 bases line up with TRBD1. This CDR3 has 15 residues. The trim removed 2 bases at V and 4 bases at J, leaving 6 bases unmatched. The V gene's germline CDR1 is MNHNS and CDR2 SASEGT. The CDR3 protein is CASSERNRGGTEAFF. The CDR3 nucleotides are TGTGCCAGCAGTGAAAGAAACAGGGGGGGCACTGAAGCTTTCTTT.

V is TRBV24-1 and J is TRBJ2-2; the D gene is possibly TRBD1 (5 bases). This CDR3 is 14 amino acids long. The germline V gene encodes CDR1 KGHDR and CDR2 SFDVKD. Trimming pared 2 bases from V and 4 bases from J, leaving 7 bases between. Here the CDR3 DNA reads TGTGCCACCAGTGATTCAGGGTTCACCGGGGAGCTGTTTTTT. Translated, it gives CATSDSGFTGELFF.

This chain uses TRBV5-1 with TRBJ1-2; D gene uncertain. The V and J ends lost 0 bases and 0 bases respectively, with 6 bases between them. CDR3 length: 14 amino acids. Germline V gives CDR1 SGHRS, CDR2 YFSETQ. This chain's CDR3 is CASSLASTNYGYTF. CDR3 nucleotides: TGCGCCAGCAGCTTGGCCTCAACTAACTATGGCTACACCTTC.

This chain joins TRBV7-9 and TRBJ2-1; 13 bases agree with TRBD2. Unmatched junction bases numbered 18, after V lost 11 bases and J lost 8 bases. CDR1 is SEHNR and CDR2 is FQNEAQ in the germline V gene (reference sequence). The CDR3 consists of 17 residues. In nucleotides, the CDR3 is TGTGCCTGGGGGGGACTAGCGGGATCTCTACCCCTGGATGAGCAGTTCTTC. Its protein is CAWGGLAGSLPLDEQFF.

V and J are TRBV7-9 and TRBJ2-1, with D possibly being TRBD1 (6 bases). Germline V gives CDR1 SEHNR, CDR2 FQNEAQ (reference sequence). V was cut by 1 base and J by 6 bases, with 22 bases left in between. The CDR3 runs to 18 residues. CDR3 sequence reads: CASSLGTERTGKFNEQFF. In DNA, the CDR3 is TGTGCCAGCAGCTTAGGGACAGAAAGAACAGGGAAGTTCAATGAGCAGTTCTTC.

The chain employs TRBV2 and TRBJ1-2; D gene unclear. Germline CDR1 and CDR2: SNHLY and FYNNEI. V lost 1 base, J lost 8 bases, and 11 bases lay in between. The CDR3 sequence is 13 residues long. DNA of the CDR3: TGTGCCAGCAGTGAAGGAAGCCCAGCGGGCTACACCTTC. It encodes CASSEGSPAGYTF.

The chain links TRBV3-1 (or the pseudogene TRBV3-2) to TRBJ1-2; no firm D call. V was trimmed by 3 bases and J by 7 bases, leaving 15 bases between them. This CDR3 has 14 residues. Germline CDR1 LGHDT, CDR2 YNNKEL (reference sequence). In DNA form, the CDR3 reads TGTGCCAGCAGCCAGGGATTGAAAAAAGGTGGCTACACCTTC. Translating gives CASSQGLKKGGYTF.

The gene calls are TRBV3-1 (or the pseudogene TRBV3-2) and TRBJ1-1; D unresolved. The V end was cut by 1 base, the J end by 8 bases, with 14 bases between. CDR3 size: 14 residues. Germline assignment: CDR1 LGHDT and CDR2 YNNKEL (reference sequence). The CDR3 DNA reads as TGTGCCAGCAGCCAAGTAATTATGGCCAAAGAAGCTTTCTTT. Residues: CASSQVIMAKEAFF.

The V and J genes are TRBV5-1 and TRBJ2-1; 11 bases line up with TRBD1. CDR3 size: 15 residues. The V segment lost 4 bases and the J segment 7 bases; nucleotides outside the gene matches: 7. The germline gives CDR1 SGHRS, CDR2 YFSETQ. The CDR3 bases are TGCGCCAGCAGCAGAGGGACAGGGGGGAAGAATGAGCAGTTCTTC. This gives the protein CASSRGTGGKNEQFF. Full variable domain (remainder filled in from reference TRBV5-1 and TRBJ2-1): KAGVTQTPRYLIKTRGQQVTLSCSPISGHRSVSWYQQTPGQGLQFLFEYFSETQRNKGNFPGRFSGRQFSNSRSEMNVSTLELGDSALYLCASSRGTGGKNEQFFGPGTRLTVL.

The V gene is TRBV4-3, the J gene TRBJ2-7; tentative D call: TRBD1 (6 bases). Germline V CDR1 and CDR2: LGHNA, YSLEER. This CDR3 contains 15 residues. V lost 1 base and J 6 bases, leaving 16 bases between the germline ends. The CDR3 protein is CASSQGRGPKGEQYF. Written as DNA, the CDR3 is TGCGCCAGCAGCCAAGGCAGGGGACCTAAAGGCGAGCAGTACTTC.

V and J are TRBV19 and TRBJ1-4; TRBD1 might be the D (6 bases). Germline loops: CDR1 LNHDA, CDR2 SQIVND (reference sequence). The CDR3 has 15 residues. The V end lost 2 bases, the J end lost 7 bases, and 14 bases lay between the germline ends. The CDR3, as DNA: TGTGCCAGTAGTATATCTTTACAGGGTGGTGAAAAACTGTTTTTT. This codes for CASSISLQGGEKLFF.

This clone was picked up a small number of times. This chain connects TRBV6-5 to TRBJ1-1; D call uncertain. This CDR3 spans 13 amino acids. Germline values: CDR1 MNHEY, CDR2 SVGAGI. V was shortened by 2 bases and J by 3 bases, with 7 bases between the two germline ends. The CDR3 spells CASSYEGYTEAFF. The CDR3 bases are TGTGCCAGCAGTTACGAGGGATACACTGAAGCTTTCTTT.

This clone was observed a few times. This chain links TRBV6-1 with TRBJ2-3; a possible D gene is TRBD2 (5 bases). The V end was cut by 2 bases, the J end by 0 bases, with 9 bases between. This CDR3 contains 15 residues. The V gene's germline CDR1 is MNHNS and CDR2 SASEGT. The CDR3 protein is CASSELGSSTDTQYF. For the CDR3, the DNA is TGTGCCAGCAGTGAATTGGGGAGTAGCACAGATACGCAGTATTTT.

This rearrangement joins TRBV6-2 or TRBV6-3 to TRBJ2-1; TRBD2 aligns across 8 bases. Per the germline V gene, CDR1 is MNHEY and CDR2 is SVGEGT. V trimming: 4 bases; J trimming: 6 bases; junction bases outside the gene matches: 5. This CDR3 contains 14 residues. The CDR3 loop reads CASSLAGFPNEQFF. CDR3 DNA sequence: TGTGCCAGCAGTTTAGCGGGGTTTCCCAATGAGCAGTTCTTC.

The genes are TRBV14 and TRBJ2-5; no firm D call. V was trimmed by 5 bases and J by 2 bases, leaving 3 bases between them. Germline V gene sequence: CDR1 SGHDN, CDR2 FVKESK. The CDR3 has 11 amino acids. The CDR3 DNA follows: TGTGCCAGCAGCTCTCAAGAGACCCAGTACTTC. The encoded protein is CASSSQETQYF.

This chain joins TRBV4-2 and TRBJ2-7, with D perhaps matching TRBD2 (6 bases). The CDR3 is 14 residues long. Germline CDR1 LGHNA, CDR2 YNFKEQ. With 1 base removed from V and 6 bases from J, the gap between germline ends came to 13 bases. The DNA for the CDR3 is TGTGCCAGCAGCCAAGGTCGGGGGAATGCCGAGCAGTACTTC. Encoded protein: CASSQGRGNAEQYF.

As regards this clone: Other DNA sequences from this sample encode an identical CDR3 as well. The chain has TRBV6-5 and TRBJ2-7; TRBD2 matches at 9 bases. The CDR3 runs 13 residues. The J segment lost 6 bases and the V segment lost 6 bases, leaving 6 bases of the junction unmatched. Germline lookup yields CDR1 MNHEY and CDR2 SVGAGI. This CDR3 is CASRVAGVSEQYF. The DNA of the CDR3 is TGTGCCAGCAGAGTAGCGGGAGTTTCCGAGCAGTACTTC.

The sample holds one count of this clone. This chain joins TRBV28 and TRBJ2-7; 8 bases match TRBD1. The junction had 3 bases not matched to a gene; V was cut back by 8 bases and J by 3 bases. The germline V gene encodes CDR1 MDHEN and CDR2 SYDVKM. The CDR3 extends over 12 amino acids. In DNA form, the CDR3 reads TGTGCCAGCTTCGGACAGGGCTACGAGCAGTACTTC. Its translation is CASFGQGYEQYF.

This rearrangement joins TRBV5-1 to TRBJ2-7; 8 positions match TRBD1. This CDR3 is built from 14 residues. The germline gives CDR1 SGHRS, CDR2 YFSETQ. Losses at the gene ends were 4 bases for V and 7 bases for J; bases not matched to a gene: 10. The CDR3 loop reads CASSKWTGSGEQYF. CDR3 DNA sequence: TGCGCCAGCAGCAAATGGACAGGGTCCGGAGAGCAGTACTTC.

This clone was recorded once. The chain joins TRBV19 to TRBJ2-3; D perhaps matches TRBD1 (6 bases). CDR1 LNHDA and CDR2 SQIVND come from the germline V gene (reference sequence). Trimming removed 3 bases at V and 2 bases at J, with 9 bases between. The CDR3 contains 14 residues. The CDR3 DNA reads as TGTGCCAGTAGTATTTGGGGGCCCACAGATACGCAGTATTTT. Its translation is CASSIWGPTDTQYF.

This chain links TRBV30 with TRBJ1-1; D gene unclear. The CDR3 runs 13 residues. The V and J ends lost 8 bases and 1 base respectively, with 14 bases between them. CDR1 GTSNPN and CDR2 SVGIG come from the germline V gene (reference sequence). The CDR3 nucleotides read TGTGCCCATGGGGAACAGTCGAACACTGAAGCTTTCTTT. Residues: CAHGEQSNTEAFF.